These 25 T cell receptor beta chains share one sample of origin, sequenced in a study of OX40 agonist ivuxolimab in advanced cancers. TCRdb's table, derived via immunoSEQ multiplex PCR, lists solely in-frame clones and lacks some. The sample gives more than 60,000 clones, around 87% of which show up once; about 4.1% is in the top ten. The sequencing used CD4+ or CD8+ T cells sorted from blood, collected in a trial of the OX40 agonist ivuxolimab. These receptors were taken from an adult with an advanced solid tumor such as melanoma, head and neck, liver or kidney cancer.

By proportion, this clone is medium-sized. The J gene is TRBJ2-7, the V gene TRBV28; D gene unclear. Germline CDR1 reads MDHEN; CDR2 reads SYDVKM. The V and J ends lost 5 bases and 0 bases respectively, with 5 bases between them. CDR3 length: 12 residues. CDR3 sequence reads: CASSPDSYEQYF. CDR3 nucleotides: TGTGCCAGCAGTCCGGACTCCTACGAGCAGTACTTC.

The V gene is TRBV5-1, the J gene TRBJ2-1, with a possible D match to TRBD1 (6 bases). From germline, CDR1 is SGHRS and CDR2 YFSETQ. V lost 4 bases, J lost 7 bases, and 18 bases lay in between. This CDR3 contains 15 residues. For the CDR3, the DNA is TGCGCCAGCAGCGTAACAGGGAAGGTTTTAAATGAGCAGTTCTTC. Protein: CASSVTGKVLNEQFF.

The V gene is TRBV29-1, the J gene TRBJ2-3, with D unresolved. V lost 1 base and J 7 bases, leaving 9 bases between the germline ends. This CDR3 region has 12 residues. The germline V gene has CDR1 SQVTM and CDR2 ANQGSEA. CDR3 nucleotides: TGCAGCGTTGAAGTCCAGTCACATACGCAGTATTTT. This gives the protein CSVEVQSHTQYF.

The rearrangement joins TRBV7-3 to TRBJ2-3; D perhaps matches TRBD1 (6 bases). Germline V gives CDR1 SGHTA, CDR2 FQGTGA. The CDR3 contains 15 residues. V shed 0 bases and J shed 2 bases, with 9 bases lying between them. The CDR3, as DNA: TGTGCCAGCAGCTTAACGGGGGCGCCCACAGATACGCAGTATTTT. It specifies CASSLTGAPTDTQYF.

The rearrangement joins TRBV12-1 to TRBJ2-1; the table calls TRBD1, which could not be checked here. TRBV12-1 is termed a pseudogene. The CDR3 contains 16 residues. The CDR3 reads CASSLSRQGSNNEQFF. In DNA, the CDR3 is TGTGCCAGCAGCCTATCCAGACAGGGGTCGAACAATGAGCAGTTCTTC.

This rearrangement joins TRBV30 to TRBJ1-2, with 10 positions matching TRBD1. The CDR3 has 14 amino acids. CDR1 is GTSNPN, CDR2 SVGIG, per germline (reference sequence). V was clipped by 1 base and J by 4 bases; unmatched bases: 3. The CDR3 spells CAWSGDRGPYGYTF. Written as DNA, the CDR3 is TGTGCCTGGAGTGGGGACAGGGGCCCCTATGGCTACACCTTC.

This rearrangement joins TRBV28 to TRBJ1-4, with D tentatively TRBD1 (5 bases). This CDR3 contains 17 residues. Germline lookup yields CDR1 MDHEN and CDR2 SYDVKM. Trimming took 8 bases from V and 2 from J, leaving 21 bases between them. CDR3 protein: CASGTLRKGLTNEKLFF. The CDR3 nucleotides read TGTGCCAGCGGGACCCTACGAAAGGGGCTCACTAATGAAAAACTGTTTTTT.

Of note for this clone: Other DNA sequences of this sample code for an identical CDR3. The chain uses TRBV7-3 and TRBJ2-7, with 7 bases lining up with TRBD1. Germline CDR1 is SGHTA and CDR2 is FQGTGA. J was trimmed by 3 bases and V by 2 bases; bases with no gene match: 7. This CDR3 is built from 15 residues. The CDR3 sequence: CASSLSGGAHYEQYF. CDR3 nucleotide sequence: TGTGCCAGCAGCTTATCAGGGGGAGCCCACTACGAGCAGTACTTC.

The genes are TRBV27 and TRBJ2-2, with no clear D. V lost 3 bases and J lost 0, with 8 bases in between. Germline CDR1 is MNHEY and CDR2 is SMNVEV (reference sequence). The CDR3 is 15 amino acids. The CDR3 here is CASSFSSANTGELFF. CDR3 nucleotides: TGTGCCAGCAGTTTTTCGTCCGCGAACACCGGGGAGCTGTTTTTT.

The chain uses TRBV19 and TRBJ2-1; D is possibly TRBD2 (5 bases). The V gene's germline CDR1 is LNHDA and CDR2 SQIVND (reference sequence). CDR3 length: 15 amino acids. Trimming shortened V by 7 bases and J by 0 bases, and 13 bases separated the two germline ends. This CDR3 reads CASTPAGSSYNEQFF. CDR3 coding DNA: TGTGCCAGTACTCCTGCGGGCAGCTCCTACAATGAGCAGTTCTTC.

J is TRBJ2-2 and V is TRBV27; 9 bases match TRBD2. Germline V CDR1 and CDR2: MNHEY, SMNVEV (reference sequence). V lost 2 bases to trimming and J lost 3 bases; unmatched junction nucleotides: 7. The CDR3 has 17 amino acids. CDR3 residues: CASSLVAGALDTGELFF. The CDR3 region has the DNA TGTGCCAGCAGTTTAGTAGCGGGAGCGCTTGACACCGGGGAGCTGTTTTTT.

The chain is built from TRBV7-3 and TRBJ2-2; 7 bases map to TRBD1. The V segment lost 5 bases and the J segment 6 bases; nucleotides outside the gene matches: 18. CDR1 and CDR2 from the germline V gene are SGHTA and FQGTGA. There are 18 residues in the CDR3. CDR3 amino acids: CASSDHLHHNRGAGELFF. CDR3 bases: TGTGCCAGCAGCGACCACCTCCACCACAACAGGGGAGCCGGGGAGCTGTTTTTT.

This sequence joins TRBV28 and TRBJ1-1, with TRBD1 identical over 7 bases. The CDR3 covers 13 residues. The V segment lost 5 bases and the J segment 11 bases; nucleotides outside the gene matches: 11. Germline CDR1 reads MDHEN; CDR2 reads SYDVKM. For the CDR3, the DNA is TGTGCCAGCAGTCCTCCAGGGGGTAGATCGGCTTTCTTT. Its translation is CASSPPGGRSAFF.

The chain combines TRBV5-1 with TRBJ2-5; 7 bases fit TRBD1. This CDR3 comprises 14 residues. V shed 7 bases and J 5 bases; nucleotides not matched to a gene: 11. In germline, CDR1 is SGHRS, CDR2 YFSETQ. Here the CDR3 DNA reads TGCGCCAGCCGCGAGGATGTCAGGGGGGAGACCCAGTACTTC. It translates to CASREDVRGETQYF. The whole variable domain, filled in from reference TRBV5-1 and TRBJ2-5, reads KAGVTQTPRYLIKTRGQQVTLSCSPISGHRSVSWYQQTPGQGLQFLFEYFSETQRNKGNFPGRFSGRQFSNSRSEMNVSTLELGDSALYLCASREDVRGETQYFGPGTRLLVL.

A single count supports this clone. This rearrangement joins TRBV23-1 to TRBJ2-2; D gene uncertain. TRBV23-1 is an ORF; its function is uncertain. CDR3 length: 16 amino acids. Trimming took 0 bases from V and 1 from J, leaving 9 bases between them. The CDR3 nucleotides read TGCGCCAGCAGTCAATCGCGTCTCAGGAACACCGGGGAGCTGTTTTTT. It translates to CASSQSRLRNTGELFF.

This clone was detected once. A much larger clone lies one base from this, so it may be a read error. The CDR3 region is CASSPLNEGAGNTTYF. In DNA form, the CDR3 reads TGTGCCAGCAGCCCCCTAAATGAGGGAGCTGGAAACACCACATATTTT. This chain uses TRBV7-2 with TRBJ1-3; D call uncertain. The CDR3 length is 16 residues. CDR1 SGHTA and CDR2 FQGNSA come from the germline V gene.

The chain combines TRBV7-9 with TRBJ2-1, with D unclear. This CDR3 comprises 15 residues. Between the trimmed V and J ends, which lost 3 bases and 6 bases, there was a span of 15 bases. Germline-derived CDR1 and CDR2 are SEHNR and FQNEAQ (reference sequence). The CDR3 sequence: CASSFKRRVSNEQFF. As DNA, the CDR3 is TGTGCCAGCAGCTTTAAACGCCGGGTAAGCAATGAGCAGTTCTTC.

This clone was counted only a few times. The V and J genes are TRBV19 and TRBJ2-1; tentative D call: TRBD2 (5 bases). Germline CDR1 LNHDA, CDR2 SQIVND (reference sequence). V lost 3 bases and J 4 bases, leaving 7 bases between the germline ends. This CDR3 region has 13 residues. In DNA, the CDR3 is TGTGCCAGTAGTATCGGGGTATACAATGAGCAGTTCTTC. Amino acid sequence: CASSIGVYNEQFF.

DNA of the CDR3: TGTGCCAGCAGTGGGGGACAGGGGAGCACCGGGGAGCTGTTTTTT. Translating it yields CASSGGQGSTGELFF. The J gene is TRBJ2-2, the V gene TRBV9, with 10 bases fitting TRBD1. Unmatched junction bases numbered 5, after V lost 5 bases and J lost 4 bases. This CDR3 has 15 residues. Germline-derived CDR1 and CDR2 are SGDLS and YYNGEE. The full variable domain, rest sourced from reference TRBV9 and TRBJ2-2, is DSGVTQTPKHLITATGQRVTLRCSPRSGDLSVYWYQQSLDQGLQFLIQYYNGEERAKGNILERFSAQQFPDLHSELNLSSLELGDSALYFCASSGGQGSTGELFFGEGSRLTVL.

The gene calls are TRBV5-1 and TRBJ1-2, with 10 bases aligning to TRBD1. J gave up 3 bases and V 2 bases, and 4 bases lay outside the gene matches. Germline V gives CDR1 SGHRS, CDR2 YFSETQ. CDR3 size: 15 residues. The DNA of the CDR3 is TGCGCCAGCAGCTTCCGGGACAGGGGTGACTATGGCTACACCTTC. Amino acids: CASSFRDRGDYGYTF.

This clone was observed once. The CDR3 nucleotides are TGTGCCAGCAGCTTAGTTCCAGGGGGCACCTATGGCTACACCTTC. This gives the protein CASSLVPGGTYGYTF. The J gene is TRBJ1-2, the V gene TRBV11-2, with 8 nucleotides matching TRBD1. The V segment lost 1 base and the J segment 4 bases; nucleotides outside the gene matches: 5. Germline loops: CDR1 SGHAT, CDR2 FQNNGV. This CDR3 comprises 15 residues.

CDR3 amino acids: CASSQGPGYEQYF. The CDR3 DNA is TGTGCCAGCAGCCAGGGCCCGGGATACGAGCAGTACTTC. The rearrangement joins TRBV7-2 to TRBJ2-7, with D tentatively TRBD1 or TRBD2 (5 bases each). This CDR3 comprises 13 residues. Germline V lookup: CDR1 SGHTA, CDR2 FQGNSA. Trimming took 5 bases from V and 4 from J, leaving 12 bases between them.

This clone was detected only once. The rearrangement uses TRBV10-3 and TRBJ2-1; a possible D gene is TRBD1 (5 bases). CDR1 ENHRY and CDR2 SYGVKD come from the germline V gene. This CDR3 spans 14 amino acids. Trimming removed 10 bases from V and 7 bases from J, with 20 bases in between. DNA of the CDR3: TGTGCCACCCAGGGAATGACAGATTCTAATGAGCAGTTCTTC. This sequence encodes CATQGMTDSNEQFF.

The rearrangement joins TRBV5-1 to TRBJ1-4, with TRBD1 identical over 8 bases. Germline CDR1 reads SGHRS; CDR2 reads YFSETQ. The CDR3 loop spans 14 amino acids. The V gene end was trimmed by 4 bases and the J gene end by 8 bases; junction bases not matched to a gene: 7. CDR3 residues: CASSPGTGGEKLFF. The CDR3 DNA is TGCGCCAGCAGCCCCGGGACAGGTGGGGAAAAACTGTTTTTT. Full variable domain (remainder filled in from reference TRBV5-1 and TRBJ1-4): KAGVTQTPRYLIKTRGQQVTLSCSPISGHRSVSWYQQTPGQGLQFLFEYFSETQRNKGNFPGRFSGRQFSNSRSEMNVSTLELGDSALYLCASSPGTGGEKLFFGSGTQLSVL.

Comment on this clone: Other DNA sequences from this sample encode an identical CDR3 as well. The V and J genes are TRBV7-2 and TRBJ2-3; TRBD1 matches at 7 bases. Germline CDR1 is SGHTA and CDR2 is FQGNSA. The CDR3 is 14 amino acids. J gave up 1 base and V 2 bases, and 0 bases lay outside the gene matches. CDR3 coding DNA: TGTGCCAGCAGCTTAACAGGGGGCACAGATACGCAGTATTTT. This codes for CASSLTGGTDTQYF.